The 23 T cell receptor beta chains in this list originate from one sample, sequenced in a study of cytotoxic CD8 clonotypes in ibrutinib-treated CLL. Some clones are missing from TCRdb's copy, which holds only in-frame ones; the method was immunoSEQ multiplex PCR. This sample has 150,000 to 200,000 clones, with 72% found just once. The specimen was PBMCs, collected after 24 months of ibrutinib treatment. These TCRs come from a human donor with chronic lymphocytic leukemia.

Turning to this clone: Distinct nucleotide sequences in the sample also encode this CDR3. V usage is TRBV7-6 and J usage is TRBJ2-7; possibly TRBD1 or TRBD2 for D (5 bases each). Trimming pared 3 bases from V and 1 base from J, leaving 7 bases between. This CDR3 has 13 residues. Looked up from germline, CDR1 is SGHVS and CDR2 is FNYEAQ. The CDR3 nucleotides read TGTGCCAGCAGCTTGGGACCTTCCTACGAGCAGTACTTC. Protein product: CASSLGPSYEQYF.

This clone was observed a handful of times. This rearrangement joins TRBV7-2 to TRBJ1-2; TRBD1 aligns across 7 bases. V lost 5 bases and J lost 2; bases outside the gene matches: 5. CDR3 size: 14 residues. CDR1 is SGHTA and CDR2 is FQGNSA in the germline V gene. CDR3 amino acids: CASSPGTANYGYTF. As DNA, the CDR3 is TGTGCCAGCAGCCCAGGGACAGCAAACTATGGCTACACCTTC. The full variable domain, rest sourced from reference TRBV7-2 and TRBJ1-2, is GAGVSQSPSNKVTEKGKDVELRCDPISGHTALYWYRQSLGQGLEFLIYFQGNSAPDKSGLPSDRFSAERTGGSVSTLTIQRTQQEDSAVYLCASSPGTANYGYTFGSGTRLTVV.

The chain uses TRBV6-6 and TRBJ1-1, with D possibly being TRBD1 (6 bases). Germline V lookup: CDR1 MNHNY, CDR2 SVGAGI (reference sequence). V was shortened by 6 bases and J by 4 bases, with 12 bases between the two germline ends. The CDR3 sequence is 13 residues long. CDR3 amino acids: CASSLGQLTEAFF. The CDR3 DNA reads TGTGCCAGCAGCCTCGGACAGCTCACTGAAGCTTTCTTT.

V and J are TRBV5-1 and TRBJ2-2; 11 bases are shared with TRBD2. From germline, CDR1 is SGHRS and CDR2 YFSETQ. The CDR3 extends over 14 amino acids. Trimming at V came to 4 bases and at J to 10 bases, leaving 6 bases not matched to a gene. The CDR3 here is CASSIAGGEEELFF. The DNA for the CDR3 is TGCGCCAGCAGCATAGCGGGAGGGGAAGAGGAGCTGTTTTTT.

This chain uses TRBV6-4 with TRBJ2-1; the D is unclear. V lost 5 bases, J lost 2 bases, and 7 bases lay in between. Germline CDR1 MRHNA, CDR2 SNTAGT. The CDR3 is 13 residues long. The CDR3: CASSPNTYNEQFF. In nucleotides, the CDR3 is TGTGCCAGCAGTCCCAATACCTACAATGAGCAGTTCTTC.

The rearrangement links TRBV13 to TRBJ1-4; D ambiguous. The CDR3 runs to 10 residues. Germline lookup yields CDR1 PRHDT and CDR2 FYEKMQ (reference sequence). V was pared by 11 bases and J by 8 bases, with 9 bases between. CDR3 loop: CASKGEKLFF. The CDR3 DNA reads TGTGCCTCCAAGGGAGAAAAACTGTTTTTT.

This clone appeared once. The rearrangement links TRBV20-1 to TRBJ2-1, with TRBD2 matching 7 bases. This CDR3 has 11 residues. Trimming removed 6 bases from V and 9 bases from J; junction bases left unmatched: 5. Germline values: CDR1 DFQATT, CDR2 SNEGSKA (reference sequence). The CDR3 nucleotides are TGCAGTGCCAATGGGGGGGTTGAGCAGTTCTTC. Translating gives CSANGGVEQFF.

The chain employs TRBV7-7 and TRBJ2-5; no reliable D call. This CDR3 has 13 amino acids. CDR1 and CDR2 from the germline V gene are SSHAT and FNYEAQ (reference sequence). With 4 bases removed from V and 2 bases from J, the gap between germline ends came to 8 bases. This CDR3 reads CASSSHAQETQYF. For the CDR3, the DNA is TGTGCCAGCAGCTCACATGCTCAAGAGACCCAGTACTTC.

This rearrangement joins TRBV11-3 to TRBJ2-5; D perhaps matches TRBD1 (5 bases). There are 14 residues in the CDR3. Between the trimmed V and J ends, which lost 5 bases and 2 bases, there was a span of 12 bases. Germline CDR1 is SGHNT and CDR2 is YENEEA. The CDR3 spells CASSTGGNQETQYF. In DNA, the CDR3 is TGTGCCAGCAGCACAGGTGGTAATCAAGAGACCCAGTACTTC. Using reference TRBV11-3 and TRBJ2-5 for the parts outside the CDR3, the full variable domain is EAGVVQSPRYKIIEKKQPVAFWCNPISGHNTLYWYLQNLGQGPELLIRYENEEAVDDSQLPKDRFSAERLKGVDSTLKIQPAELGDSAVYLCASSTGGNQETQYFGPGTRLLVL.

V is TRBV28 and J is TRBJ1-2; D gene uncertain. Between the trimmed V and J ends, which lost 4 bases and 3 bases, there was a span of 6 bases. Germline V gene lookup returns CDR1 MDHEN and CDR2 SYDVKM. The CDR3 consists of 12 residues. The chain's CDR3 is CASSSVYYGYTF. CDR3 sequence (DNA): TGTGCCAGCAGTTCAGTCTACTATGGCTACACCTTC.

V is TRBV25-1 and J is TRBJ2-5, with 7 positions matching TRBD2. Germline CDR1 MGHDK, CDR2 SYGVNS. CDR3 size: 15 residues. Trimming removed 7 bases from V and 4 bases from J; junction bases left unmatched: 12. CDR3 DNA: TGTGCCAGCAAATCAGGCGGGGGTCGCGGAGAGACCCAGTACTTC. Its translation: CASKSGGGRGETQYF.

The chain links TRBV19 to TRBJ1-2; tentative D call: TRBD1 (6 bases). Trimming cost V 8 bases and J 2 bases, with 21 bases left between them. From germline, CDR1 is LNHDA and CDR2 SQIVND (reference sequence). The CDR3 is 16 residues long. CDR3 sequence reads: CASLQLGGQVNYGYTF. CDR3 bases: TGTGCCAGTTTACAACTCGGGGGCCAGGTCAACTATGGCTACACCTTC.

For the CDR3, the DNA is TGTGCCAGCAGCTCCGGGACAGGGGCTACGTACTTC. Protein: CASSSGTGATYF. The chain couples TRBV11-3 to TRBJ2-7; TRBD1 aligns across 10 bases. After removal of 4 bases from V and 12 bases from J, the junction contained 6 bases not matched to a gene. The germline V gene encodes CDR1 SGHNT and CDR2 YENEEA. The CDR3 sequence is 12 residues long.

This chain connects TRBV9 to TRBJ2-3, with D maybe TRBD1 (6 bases). CDR3 length: 15 residues. Trimming removed 3 bases at V and 3 bases at J, with 14 bases between. The germline V gene encodes CDR1 SGDLS and CDR2 YYNGEE. DNA of the CDR3: TGTGCCAGCAGCGCGAACCGGGACACGACAGATACGCAGTATTTT. Translation gives CASSANRDTTDTQYF.

V usage is TRBV9 and J usage is TRBJ1-1; 7 bases agree with TRBD1. The CDR3 has 15 residues. Germline CDR1 and CDR2: SGDLS and YYNGEE. V trimming: 2 bases; J trimming: 3 bases; junction bases outside the gene matches: 7. The CDR3 here is CASSVETGAYTEAFF. CDR3 nucleotide sequence: TGTGCCAGCAGCGTTGAAACAGGGGCCTACACTGAAGCTTTCTTT.

This clone was counted a few times. The V call is TRBV7-2, the J call TRBJ2-7; no clear D gene. The CDR3 covers 15 residues. Per the germline V gene, CDR1 is SGHTA and CDR2 is FQGNSA. Trimming left V 6 bases short and J 2 bases short, with 17 bases between. CDR3 amino acids: CASRVSGIEAYEQYF. The CDR3 region has the DNA TGTGCCAGCAGGGTGAGTGGTATAGAAGCCTACGAGCAGTACTTC.

This chain connects TRBV11-2 to TRBJ2-1; the D gene is possibly TRBD1 (6 bases). The CDR3 runs 13 residues. V was clipped by 1 base and J by 6 bases, with 7 bases between them. The V gene's germline CDR1 is SGHAT and CDR2 FQNNGV. The CDR3 coding sequence is TGTGCCAGCAGCTTAGGCAGGGGCAATGAGCAGTTCTTC. Its protein is CASSLGRGNEQFF. Together with reference TRBV11-2 and TRBJ2-1, the CDR3 gives the full variable domain: EAGVAQSPRYKIIEKRQSVAFWCNPISGHATLYWYQQILGQGPKLLIQFQNNGVVDDSQLPKDRFSAERLKGVDSTLKIQPAKLEDSAVYLCASSLGRGNEQFFGPGTRLTVL.

The chain joins TRBV5-1 to TRBJ2-3; either TRBD1 or TRBD2 may supply D (6 bases each). V was clipped by 3 bases and J by 4 bases, with 12 bases between them. CDR3 length: 14 amino acids. In germline, CDR1 is SGHRS, CDR2 YFSETQ. CDR3 sequence reads: CASSSPEGADTQYF. Here the CDR3 DNA reads TGCGCCAGCAGCTCGCCGGAGGGGGCAGATACGCAGTATTTT.

This sequence joins TRBV11-3 and TRBJ2-7; 9 bases are a match to TRBD1. CDR3 size: 14 residues. Trimming at V came to 5 bases and at J to 1 base, leaving 3 bases not matched to a gene. In germline, CDR1 is SGHNT, CDR2 YENEEA. This CDR3 reads CASSEGQGSYEQYF. In DNA form, the CDR3 reads TGTGCCAGCAGCGAGGGACAGGGATCCTACGAGCAGTACTTC.

In this sample, this clone turned up a few times. This chain links TRBV10-3 with TRBJ2-7, with TRBD1 matching 8 bases. CDR1 and CDR2 from the germline V gene are ENHRY and SYGVKD. The CDR3 is 14 residues long. The junction had 8 bases not matched to a gene; V was cut back by 6 bases and J by 4 bases. CDR3 sequence (DNA): TGTGCCATCAGCCCGGACAGGGAAGTTTACGAGCAGTACTTC. It codes for CAISPDREVYEQYF.

This clone has only one observation. The chain has TRBV5-4 and TRBJ2-7; 11 nucleotides align to TRBD2. The V segment lost 3 bases and the J segment 2 bases; nucleotides outside the gene matches: 4. Per the germline V gene, CDR1 is SGHNT and CDR2 is YYREEE (reference sequence). The CDR3 is 15 amino acids. The CDR3 DNA is TGTGCCAGCAGCTGGATAGCGGGAGGGCCCTACGAGCAGTACTTC. Translating gives CASSWIAGGPYEQYF. Full variable domain (remainder filled in from reference TRBV5-4 and TRBJ2-7): ETGVTQSPTHLIKTRGQQVTLRCSSQSGHNTVSWYQQALGQGPQFIFQYYREEENGRGNFPPRFSGLQFPNYSSELNVNALELDDSALYLCASSWIAGGPYEQYFGPGTRLTVT.

The rearrangement joins TRBV28 to TRBJ1-4, with D possibly being TRBD1 (5 bases). The CDR3 has 13 amino acids. Trimming took 2 bases from V and 8 from J, leaving 9 bases between them. Germline CDR1 reads MDHEN; CDR2 reads SYDVKM. For the CDR3, the DNA is TGTGCCAGCAGTTTAGGGGGTCTGGAAAAACTGTTTTTT. Translating gives CASSLGGLEKLFF.

V and J are TRBV7-3 and TRBJ2-2; possibly TRBD1 or TRBD2 for D (5 bases each). Germline CDR1 is SGHTA and CDR2 is FQGTGA. Trimming took 1 base from V and 1 from J, leaving 10 bases between them. The CDR3 consists of 16 residues. Here the CDR3 reads CASSLNGGENTGELFF. DNA for the CDR3: TGTGCCAGCAGCTTAAATGGGGGAGAGAACACCGGGGAGCTGTTTTTT.